Here is one TCR beta chain with its context. Its antigen is still unknown. Specified treatment: roughly ten-day PBMC culture with coronavirus spike peptide pools or control peptides (ViraFEST assay). Peptide-pool expansion of antigen-specific T cells preceded TCR sequencing in ViraFEST. The CDR3 extends over 17 amino acids. The germline V gene encodes CDR1 LNHNV and CDR2 YYDKDF (reference sequence). Trimming left V 0 bases short and J 4 bases short, with 17 bases between. This specimen comes from a study of vaccination and CD4 T cells after COVID-19. Study information: The interval from dose two to post-vaccine sampling had a median of about 66 days, and it ranged from 14 to 241.

An Oncomine TCR Beta short-read assay was used to sequence the DNA from cultured CD4+ T cells. TCRdb redid the calling of the PCR reads with MiXCR, one entry per CDR3 protein. The sample yields 10,000 to 15,000 distinct CDR3 sequences, roughly 61% seen once. The sequenced sample was CD4+ T cells from blood, cultured in vitro. The chain has TRBV15 and TRBJ2-3; D gene uncertain. The clonotype originates from a human donor who had recovered from COVID-19. The CDR3 DNA sequence: TGTGCCACCAGCAGAGACACACCGGCGCGAGGATCAGATACGCAGTATTTT. Protein product: CATSRDTPARGSDTQYF.